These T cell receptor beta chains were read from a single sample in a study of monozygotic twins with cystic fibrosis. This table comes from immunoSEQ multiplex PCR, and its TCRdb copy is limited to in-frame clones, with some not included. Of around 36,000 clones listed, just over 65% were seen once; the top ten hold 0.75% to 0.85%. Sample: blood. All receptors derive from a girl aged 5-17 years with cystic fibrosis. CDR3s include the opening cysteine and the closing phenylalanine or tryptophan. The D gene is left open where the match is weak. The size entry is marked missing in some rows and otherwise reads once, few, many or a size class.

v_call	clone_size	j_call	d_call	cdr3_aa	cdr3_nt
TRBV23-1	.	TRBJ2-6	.	CASSQLAKKQANVLTF	TGCGCCAGCAGTCAATTGGCTAAGAAACAGGCCAACGTCCTGACTTTC
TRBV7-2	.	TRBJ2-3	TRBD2	CASSLHLAGSTDTQYF	TGTGCCAGCAGCTTACATCTAGCGGGAAGCACAGATACGCAGTATTTT
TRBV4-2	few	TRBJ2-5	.	CASSQGGETQYF	TGTGCCAGCAGCCAAGGCGGGGAGACCCAGTACTTC
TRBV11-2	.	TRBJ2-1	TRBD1	CASSAGTGNNEQFF	TGTGCCAGCAGCGCCGGGACAGGCAACAATGAGCAGTTCTTC
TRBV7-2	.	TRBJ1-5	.	CASSLADQPQHF	TGTGCCAGCAGCCTCGCAGATCAGCCCCAGCATTTT
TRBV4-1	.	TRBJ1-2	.	CASRSPGSTNYGYTF	TGCGCCAGCAGATCACCAGGGAGTACTAACTATGGCTACACCTTC
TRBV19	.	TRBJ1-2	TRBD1	CASSPQDRLDYGYTF	TGTGCCAGTAGTCCCCAGGACAGGCTGGACTATGGCTACACCTTC
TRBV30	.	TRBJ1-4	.	CAWNGGPNEKLFF	TGTGCCTGGAATGGAGGCCCTAATGAAAAACTGTTTTTT
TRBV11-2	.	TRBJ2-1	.	CASSSLAQDYNEQFF	TGTGCCAGCAGCTCCCTGGCCCAAGACTACAATGAGCAGTTCTTC
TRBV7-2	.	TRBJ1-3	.	CASRWGGNRAGNTIYF	TGTGCCAGCAGGTGGGGCGGTAACAGGGCCGGAAACACCATATATTTT
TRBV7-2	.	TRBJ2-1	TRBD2	CASRLFSGGYNEQFF	TGTGCCAGTCGCCTCTTCTCGGGAGGCTACAATGAGCAGTTCTTC
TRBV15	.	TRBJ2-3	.	CATSRDLLRSGPDTQYF	TGTGCCACCAGCAGAGATTTGTTGCGGTCGGGGCCAGATACGCAGTATTTT
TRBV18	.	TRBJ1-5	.	CASSEDGRDGQPQHF	TGTGCCAGCTCAGAAGACGGCAGGGACGGACAGCCCCAGCATTTT
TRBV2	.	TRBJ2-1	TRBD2	CASSEIGRVENNEQFF	TGTGCCAGCAGTGAAATAGGGAGGGTTGAGAACAATGAGCAGTTCTTC
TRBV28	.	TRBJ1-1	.	CASSLLRVVTEAFF	TGTGCCAGCAGTTTATTGAGGGTGGTGACTGAAGCTTTCTTT
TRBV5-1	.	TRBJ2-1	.	CASSLGLNNEQFF	TGCGCCAGCAGCTTGGGTCTGAACAATGAGCAGTTCTTC
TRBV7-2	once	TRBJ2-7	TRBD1	CASSSPDRGSYEQYF	TGTGCCAGCAGCTCCCCGGACAGGGGGTCCTACGAGCAGTACTTC
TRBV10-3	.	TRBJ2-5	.	CAISDPNAGGWEETQYF	TGTGCCATCAGTGACCCGAACGCGGGCGGTTGGGAGGAGACCCAGTACTTC
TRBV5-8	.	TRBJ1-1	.	CASSLWGTGNTEAFF	TGTGCCAGCAGCTTGTGGGGGACGGGGAACACTGAAGCTTTCTTT
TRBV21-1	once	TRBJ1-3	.	CASSRALIDTNSGNTIYF	TGTGCCAGCAGCAGAGCGCTGATTGATACTAACTCTGGAAACACCATATATTTT
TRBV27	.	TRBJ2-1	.	CASSLLAGDTYNEQFF	TGTGCCAGCAGTTTACTAGCAGGGGACACCTACAATGAGCAGTTCTTC
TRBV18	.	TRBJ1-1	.	CASCSGNTEAFF	TGTGCCAGCTGTTCAGGGAACACTGAAGCTTTCTTT
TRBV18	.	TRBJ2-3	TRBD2	CASSPTSGINTDTQYF	TGTGCCAGCTCACCGACTAGCGGGATTAACACAGATACGCAGTATTTT
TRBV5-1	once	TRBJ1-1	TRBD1	CASSLGTQGANTEAFF	TGCGCCAGCAGCTTAGGCACACAGGGGGCGAACACTGAAGCTTTCTTT
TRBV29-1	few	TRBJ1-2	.	CSVERYGTYGYTF	TGCAGCGTTGAGCGTTACGGGACGTATGGCTACACCTTC
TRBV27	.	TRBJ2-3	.	CASSLPGTPQGTDTQYF	TGTGCCAGCAGTTTACCCGGGACTCCGCAAGGCACAGATACGCAGTATTTT
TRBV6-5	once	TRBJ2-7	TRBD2	CASSPTSGPAYEQYF	TGTGCCAGCAGCCCCACTAGCGGGCCGGCCTACGAGCAGTACTTC
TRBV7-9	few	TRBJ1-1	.	CASSLLMNTEAFF	TGTGCCAGCAGCTTATTGATGAACACTGAAGCTTTCTTT
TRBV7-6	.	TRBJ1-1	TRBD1	CASSFRQGMNTEAFF	TGTGCCAGCAGCTTCCGACAGGGAATGAACACTGAAGCTTTCTTT
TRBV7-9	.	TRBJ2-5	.	CASSPRWVGDQETQYF	TGTGCCAGCAGCCCGCGCTGGGTGGGGGATCAAGAGACCCAGTACTTC
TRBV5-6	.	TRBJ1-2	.	CASSLKGDGYLYGYTF	TGTGCCAGCAGCTTGAAAGGGGACGGATATTTATATGGCTACACCTTC
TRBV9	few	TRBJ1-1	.	CASSVGDTGSQAFF	TGTGCCAGCAGCGTAGGGGACACCGGTTCCCAAGCTTTCTTT